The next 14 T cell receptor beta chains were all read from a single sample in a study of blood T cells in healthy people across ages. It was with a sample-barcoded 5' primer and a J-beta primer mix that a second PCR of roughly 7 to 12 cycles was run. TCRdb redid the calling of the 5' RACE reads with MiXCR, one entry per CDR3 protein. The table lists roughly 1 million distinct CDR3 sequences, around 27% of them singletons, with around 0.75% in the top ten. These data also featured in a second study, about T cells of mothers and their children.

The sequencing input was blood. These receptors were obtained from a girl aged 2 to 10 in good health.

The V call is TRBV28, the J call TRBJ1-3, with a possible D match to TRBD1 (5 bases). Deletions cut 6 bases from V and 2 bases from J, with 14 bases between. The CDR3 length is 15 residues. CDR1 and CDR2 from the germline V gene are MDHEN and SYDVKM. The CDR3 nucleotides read TGTGCCAGCAGCCGACAGCAAACTACTGGAAACACCATATATTTT. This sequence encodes CASSRQQTTGNTIYF.

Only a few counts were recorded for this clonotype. The DNA for the CDR3 is TGTGCCAGCAGCGTATTTACCGAAAACGGGGAGACCCAGTACTTC. Its translation is CASSVFTENGETQYF. The chain links TRBV9 to TRBJ2-5; unclear D gene. V lost 1 base to trimming and J lost 5 bases, with 15 bases between them. The CDR3 is 15 residues long. Germline V gene data show CDR1 as SGDLS and CDR2 as YYNGEE.

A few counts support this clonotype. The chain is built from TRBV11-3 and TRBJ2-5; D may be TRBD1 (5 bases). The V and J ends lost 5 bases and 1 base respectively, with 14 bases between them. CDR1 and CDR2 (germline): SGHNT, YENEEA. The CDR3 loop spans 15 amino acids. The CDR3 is CASSTLGALQETQYF. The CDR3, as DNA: TGTGCCAGCAGCACCCTAGGGGCCCTCCAAGAGACCCAGTACTTC.

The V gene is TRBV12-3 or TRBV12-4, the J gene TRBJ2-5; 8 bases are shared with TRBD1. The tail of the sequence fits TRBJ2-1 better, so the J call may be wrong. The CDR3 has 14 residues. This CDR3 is CASSLWQGANEQFF. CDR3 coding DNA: TGTGCCAGCAGTTTGTGGCAGGGGGCCAATGAGCAGTTCTTC.

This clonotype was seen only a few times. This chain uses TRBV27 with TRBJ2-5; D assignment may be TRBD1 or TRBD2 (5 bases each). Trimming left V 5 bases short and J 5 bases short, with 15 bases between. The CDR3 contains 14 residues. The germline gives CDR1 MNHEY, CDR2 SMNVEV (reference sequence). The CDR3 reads CASSHGLWGETQYF. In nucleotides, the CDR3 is TGTGCCAGCAGTCACGGACTGTGGGGGGAGACCCAGTACTTC.

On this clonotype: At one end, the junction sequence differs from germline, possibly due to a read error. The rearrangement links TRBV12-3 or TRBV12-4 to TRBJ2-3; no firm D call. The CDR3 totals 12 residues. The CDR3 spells CAIYWEADTEYF. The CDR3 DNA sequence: TGTGCCATCTATTGGGAAGCAGATACGGAGTATTTT.

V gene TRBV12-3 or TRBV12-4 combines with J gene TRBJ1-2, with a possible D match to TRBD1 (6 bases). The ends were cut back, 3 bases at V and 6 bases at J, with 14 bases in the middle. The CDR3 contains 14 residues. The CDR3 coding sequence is TGTGCCAGCAGTTTGGGGCCGGGGGGCGATGGCTACACCTTC. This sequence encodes CASSLGPGGDGYTF.

The CDR3 region is CASSLSGRLVYGYTF. Written as DNA, the CDR3 is TGTGCCAGCAGCTTAAGCGGACGGCTAGTCTATGGCTACACCTTC. The V call is TRBV7-3, the J call TRBJ1-2; D is unclear. Trimming removed 1 base at V and 4 bases at J, with 13 bases between. Germline V gene data show CDR1 as SGHTA and CDR2 as FQGTGA. CDR3 size: 15 residues. Looking up the rest from reference TRBV7-3 and TRBJ1-2 gives the full variable domain: GAGVSQTPSNKVTEKGKYVELRCDPISGHTALYWYRQSLGQGPEFLIYFQGTGAADDSGLPNDRFFAVRPEGSVSTLKIQRTERGDSAVYLCASSLSGRLVYGYTFGSGTRLTVV.

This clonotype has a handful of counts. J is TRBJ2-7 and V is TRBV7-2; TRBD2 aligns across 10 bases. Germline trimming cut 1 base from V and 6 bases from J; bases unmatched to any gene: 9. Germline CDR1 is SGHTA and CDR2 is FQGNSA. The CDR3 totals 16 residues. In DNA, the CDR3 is TGTGCCAGCAGCTTAGTAGCGGGAGGCCTCCGGGGCGAGCAGTACTTC. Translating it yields CASSLVAGGLRGEQYF.

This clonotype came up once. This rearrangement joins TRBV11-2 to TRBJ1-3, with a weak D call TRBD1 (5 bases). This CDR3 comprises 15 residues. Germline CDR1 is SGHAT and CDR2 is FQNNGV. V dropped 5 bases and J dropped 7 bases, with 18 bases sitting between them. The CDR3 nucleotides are TGTGCCAGCAGCCCTACTACAAAGGAGGGGAACACCATATATTTT. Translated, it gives CASSPTTKEGNTIYF.

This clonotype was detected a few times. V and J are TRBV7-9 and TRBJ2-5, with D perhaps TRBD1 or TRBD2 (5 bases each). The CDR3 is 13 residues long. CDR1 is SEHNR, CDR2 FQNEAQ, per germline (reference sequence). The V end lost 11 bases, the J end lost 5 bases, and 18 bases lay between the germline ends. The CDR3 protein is CAGAGWERETQYF. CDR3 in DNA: TGTGCCGGGGCAGGGTGGGAGCGGGAGACCCAGTACTTC.

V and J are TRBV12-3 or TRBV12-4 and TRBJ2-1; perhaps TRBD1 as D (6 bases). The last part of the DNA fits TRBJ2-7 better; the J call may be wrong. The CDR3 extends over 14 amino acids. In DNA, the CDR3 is TGTGCCAGCAGTTTATTTGTAGGGGGTTCCGAGCAGTACTTC. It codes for CASSLFVGGSEQYF.

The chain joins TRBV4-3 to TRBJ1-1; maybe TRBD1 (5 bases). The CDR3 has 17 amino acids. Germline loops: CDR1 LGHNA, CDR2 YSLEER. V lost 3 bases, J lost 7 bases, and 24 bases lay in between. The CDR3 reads CASSHETGLTSAGEAFF. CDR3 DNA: TGCGCCAGCAGCCATGAGACGGGACTGACGTCTGCGGGTGAAGCTTTCTTT.

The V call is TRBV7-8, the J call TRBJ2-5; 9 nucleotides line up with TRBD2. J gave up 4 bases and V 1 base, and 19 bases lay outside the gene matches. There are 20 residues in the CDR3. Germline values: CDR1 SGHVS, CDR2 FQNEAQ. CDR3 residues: CASSLEDGRLAAPEGETQYF. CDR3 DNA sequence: TGTGCCAGCAGCTTAGAGGATGGGAGACTAGCGGCCCCCGAGGGAGAGACCCAGTACTTC.